Here is one T cell receptor beta chain with its context. Antigen specificity is unknown. The data derive from a study of T cells after yellow fever vaccination. Looking at the study overall: Low-cell-number fractions were prepared with SMART-Seq v4 Ultra Low Input.

The study's findings and limits: Booster samples showed a return of most primary-vaccination clones (roughly 95% CD4, approximately 85% CD8).

TCRdb fed the 5' RACE reads into MiXCR, producing one record per CDR3 protein. The sample carries 250,000 to 400,000 distinct CDR3 sequences, approximately 4.3% recorded once. Sequencing was performed on PBMCs, taken 15 days after the yellow fever booster vaccination. This clonotype was sampled from a young man who received the YFV17D yellow fever vaccine.

The CDR3 here is CSAPPGGSGANVLTF. DNA of the CDR3: TGCAGTGCTCCCCCGGGGGGCTCTGGGGCCAACGTCCTGACTTTC. The chain carries TRBV20-1 and TRBJ2-6; 7 positions match TRBD2. Germline loops: CDR1 DFQATT, CDR2 SNEGSKA (reference sequence). CDR3 size: 15 residues. Unmatched junction bases numbered 4, after V lost 5 bases and J lost 0 bases.